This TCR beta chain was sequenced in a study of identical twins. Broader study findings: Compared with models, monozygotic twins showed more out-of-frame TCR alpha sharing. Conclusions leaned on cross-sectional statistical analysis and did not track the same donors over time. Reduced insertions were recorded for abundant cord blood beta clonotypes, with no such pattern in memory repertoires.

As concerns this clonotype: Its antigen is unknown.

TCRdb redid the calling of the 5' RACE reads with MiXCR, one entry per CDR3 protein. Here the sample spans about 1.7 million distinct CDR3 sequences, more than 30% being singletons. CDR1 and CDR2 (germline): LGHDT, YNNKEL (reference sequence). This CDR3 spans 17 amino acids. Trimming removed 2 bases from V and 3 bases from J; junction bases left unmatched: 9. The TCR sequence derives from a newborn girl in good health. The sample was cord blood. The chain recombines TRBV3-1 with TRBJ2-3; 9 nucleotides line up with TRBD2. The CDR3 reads CASSQNLAGPGTDTQYF. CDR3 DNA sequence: TGTGCCAGCAGCCAAAACCTAGCGGGGCCAGGGACAGATACGCAGTATTTT.